This entry features one TCR beta chain sequence. Sequenced by immunoSEQ multiplex PCR; TCRdb stores in-frame clones only, minus some. The sample lists approximately 280,000 clones; more than 75% were seen once. The data belong to a study of blood T cell repertoires in COVID-19. Study information: The United States, Italy and Spain were the sources of the acute and convalescent COVID-19 samples.

The CDR3 is 15 residues long. Germline-derived CDR1 and CDR2 are SGHDT and YYEEEE. Trimming took off 6 bases at V and 4 bases at J, with 17 bases between the two ends. Sequenced sample: peripheral blood. The rearrangement links TRBV5-6 to TRBJ2-1, with D perhaps TRBD1 (5 bases). The TCR was taken from a woman aged 30 to 39 who had recovered from COVID-19. The CDR3 here is CASNAADTLYNEQFF. The CDR3 coding sequence is TGTGCCAGCAACGCGGCGGACACCCTTTACAATGAGCAGTTCTTC. The variable domain in full, completed from reference TRBV5-6 and TRBJ2-1, reads DAGVTQSPTHLIKTRGQQVTLRCSPKSGHDTVSWYQQALGQGPQFIFQYYEEEERQRGNFPDRFSGHQFPNYSSELNVNALLLGDSALYLCASNAADTLYNEQFFGPGTRLTVL.